This record looks at one T cell receptor (beta chain) sequence and its context. Its recognized antigen is unknown. The record has no base qualities; no much larger clone is one base away. Genomic DNA was isolated from the sorted cells so that the TCRbeta CDR3 region could be sequenced. TCRbeta CDR3 regions were sequenced using the immunoSEQ Assay. The clones in this table, taken by TCRdb from immuneACCESS, are in-frame only. Not every clone is retained; where verified, under half of the shortfall comes from an unresolved V gene, and the cause of the rest is unknown. Recorded for this sample are some 140,000 clones; about nine tenths of them occurred a single time. About 1% of the sample rests with the top ten. Patients with autoimmune disease history or receiving systemic immunosuppression were excluded from the trial. In every dose cohort, peripheral blood was drawn for TCR sequencing at baseline, cycle 4 day 1, and cycle 7 day 1. The samples were drawn from a first-in-human, open-label, multicenter phase I dose-escalation trial of ivuxolimab. The trial enrolled adults with locally advanced or metastatic head and neck squamous cell, hepatocellular, melanoma or renal cell carcinoma. Before TCR sequencing, CD4+ and CD8+ T cells were separately sorted from peripheral blood.

The data stem from a study of OX40 agonist ivuxolimab in advanced cancers. Turning to the overall study: Ivuxolimab was an agonistic, fully human IgG2 monoclonal antibody directed against OX40 (CD134), a costimulatory receptor. Intravenous ivuxolimab was administered to patients every 2 weeks at six dose levels: 0.01, 0.1, 0.3, 1.5, 3 and 10 mg/kg. In the dose-escalation cohort, 82.7% of patients were male, and the mean age was approximately 60 years, with a range of about 23 to 85. Partial responses occurred in three dose-escalation patients: two with cutaneous melanoma and one with hepatocellular carcinoma. Prior anti-PD-1, anti-PD-L1 or anti-CTLA-4 therapy was permitted, and about two fifths of dose-escalation patients had received checkpoint inhibitors. Of the 50 to 55 patients in dose escalation, 19 had hepatocellular carcinoma, about 15 had melanoma, 9 had renal cell carcinoma and 9 had head and neck cancer. Peripheral TCRbeta sequencing aimed to test whether ivuxolimab altered TCR sequence diversity and caused clonal T-cell expansion. The paper describes the monotherapy dose-escalation part (N ≈ 52 patients) of the phase I trial of ivuxolimab. Beyond this particular receptor, the publication reports: At doses of 0.1 to 3.0 mg/kg, clonal expansion of both CD4+ and CD8+ blood T cells was observed from baseline to week 6. Low levels of normalized T-cell clonal expansion were also seen in some patients who did not respond. The antigen specificity of the clonally expanded peripheral T cells was not determined. In the 0.1-3.0 mg/kg groups, partial responders had among the lowest normalized peripheral clonal expansion, particularly in CD8+ T cells. After ivuxolimab, expanded clones were on average more numerous among CD8+ T cells than among CD4+ T cells.

The source material was CD4+ or CD8+ T cells sorted from blood, sampled in a trial of the OX40 agonist ivuxolimab. This clonotype originated in an adult with an advanced solid tumor such as melanoma, head and neck, liver or kidney cancer.

The DNA sequence is as follows: TGTGCTAGTGGACTTAGCGGGAGGGGGAATGAGCAGTTCTTC. Translated, this gives CASGLSGRGNEQFF. This sequence uses TRBV12-5 and TRBJ2-1, and TRBD2 matches 11 of the central bases. Reading from cysteine to phenylalanine, the CDR3 counts 14 amino acids. The CDR3 DNA has 42 bases and is translated from base 1. For CDR1 and CDR2, the germline V gene lists LGHNT and FRNRAP. V ends up 6 bases short and J 7 bases short, with an unmatched junction base count of 5.